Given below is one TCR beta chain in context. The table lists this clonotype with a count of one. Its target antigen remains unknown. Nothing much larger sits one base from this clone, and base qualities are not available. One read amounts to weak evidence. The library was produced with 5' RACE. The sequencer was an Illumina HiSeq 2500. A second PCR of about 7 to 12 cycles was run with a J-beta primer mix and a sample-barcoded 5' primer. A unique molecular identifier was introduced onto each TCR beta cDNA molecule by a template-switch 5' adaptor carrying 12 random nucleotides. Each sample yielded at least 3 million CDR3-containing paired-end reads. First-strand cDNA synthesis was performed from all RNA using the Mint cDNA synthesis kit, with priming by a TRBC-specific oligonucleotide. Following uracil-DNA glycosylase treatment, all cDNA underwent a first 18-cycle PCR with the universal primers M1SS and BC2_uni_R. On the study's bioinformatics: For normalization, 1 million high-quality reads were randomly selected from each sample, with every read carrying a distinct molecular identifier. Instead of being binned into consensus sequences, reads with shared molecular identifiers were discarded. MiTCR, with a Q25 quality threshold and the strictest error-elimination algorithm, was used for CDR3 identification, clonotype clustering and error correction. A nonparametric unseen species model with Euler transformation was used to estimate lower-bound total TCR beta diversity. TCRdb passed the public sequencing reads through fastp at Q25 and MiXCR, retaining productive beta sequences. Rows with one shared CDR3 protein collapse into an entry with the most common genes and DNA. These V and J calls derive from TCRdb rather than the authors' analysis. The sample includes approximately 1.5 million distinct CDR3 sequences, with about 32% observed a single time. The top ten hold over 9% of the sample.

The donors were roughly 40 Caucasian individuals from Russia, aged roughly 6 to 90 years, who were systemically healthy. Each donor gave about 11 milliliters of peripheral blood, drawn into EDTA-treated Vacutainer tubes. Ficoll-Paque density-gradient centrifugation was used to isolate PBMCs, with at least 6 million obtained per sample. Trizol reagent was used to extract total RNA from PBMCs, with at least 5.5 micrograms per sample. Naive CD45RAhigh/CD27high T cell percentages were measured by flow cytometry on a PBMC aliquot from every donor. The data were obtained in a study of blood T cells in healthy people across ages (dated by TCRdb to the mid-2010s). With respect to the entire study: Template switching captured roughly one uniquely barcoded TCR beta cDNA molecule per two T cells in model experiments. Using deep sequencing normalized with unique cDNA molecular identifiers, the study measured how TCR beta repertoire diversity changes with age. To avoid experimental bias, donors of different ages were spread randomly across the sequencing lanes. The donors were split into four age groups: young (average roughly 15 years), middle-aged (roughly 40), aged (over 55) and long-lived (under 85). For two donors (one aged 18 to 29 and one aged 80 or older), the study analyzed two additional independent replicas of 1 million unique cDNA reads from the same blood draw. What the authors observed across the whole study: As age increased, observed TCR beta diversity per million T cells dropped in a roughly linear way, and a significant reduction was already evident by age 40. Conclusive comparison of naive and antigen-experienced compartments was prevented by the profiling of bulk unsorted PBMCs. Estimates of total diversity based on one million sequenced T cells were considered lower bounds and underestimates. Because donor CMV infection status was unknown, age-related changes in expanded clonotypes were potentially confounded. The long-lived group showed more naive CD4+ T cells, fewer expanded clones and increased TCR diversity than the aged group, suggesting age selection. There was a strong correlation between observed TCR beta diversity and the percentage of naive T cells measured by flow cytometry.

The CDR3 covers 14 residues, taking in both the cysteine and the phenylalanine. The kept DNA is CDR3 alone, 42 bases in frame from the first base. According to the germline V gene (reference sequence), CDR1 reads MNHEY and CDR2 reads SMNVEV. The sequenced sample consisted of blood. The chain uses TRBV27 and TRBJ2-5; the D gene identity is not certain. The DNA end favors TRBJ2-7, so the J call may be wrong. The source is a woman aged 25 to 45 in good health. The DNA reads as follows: TGTGCCAGCAGCCACGCACTGTCCCCGGGCGAGCAGTACTTC. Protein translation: CASSHALSPGEQYF.